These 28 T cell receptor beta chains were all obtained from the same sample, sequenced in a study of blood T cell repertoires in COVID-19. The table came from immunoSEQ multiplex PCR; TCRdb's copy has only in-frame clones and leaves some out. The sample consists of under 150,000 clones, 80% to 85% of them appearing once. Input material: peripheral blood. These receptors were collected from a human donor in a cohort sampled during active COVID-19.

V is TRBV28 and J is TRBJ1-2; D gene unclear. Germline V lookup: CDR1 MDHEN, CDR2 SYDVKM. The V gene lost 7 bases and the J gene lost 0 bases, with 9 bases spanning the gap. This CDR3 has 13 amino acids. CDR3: CASTWTPNYGYTF. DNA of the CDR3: TGTGCCAGCACGTGGACTCCTAACTATGGCTACACCTTC.

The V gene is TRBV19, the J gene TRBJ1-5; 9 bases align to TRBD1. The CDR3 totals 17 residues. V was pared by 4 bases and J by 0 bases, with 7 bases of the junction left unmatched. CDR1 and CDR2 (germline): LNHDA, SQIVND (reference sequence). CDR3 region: CASSRDRVTYSNQPQHF. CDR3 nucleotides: TGTGCCAGTAGTAGGGACAGGGTGACCTATAGCAATCAGCCCCAGCATTTT.

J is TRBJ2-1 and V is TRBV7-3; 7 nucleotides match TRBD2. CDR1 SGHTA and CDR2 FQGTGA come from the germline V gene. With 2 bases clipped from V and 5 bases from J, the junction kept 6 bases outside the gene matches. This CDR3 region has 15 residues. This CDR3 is CASSLAGGFDNEQFF. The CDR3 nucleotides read TGTGCCAGCAGCTTAGCCGGGGGGTTTGACAATGAGCAGTTCTTC.

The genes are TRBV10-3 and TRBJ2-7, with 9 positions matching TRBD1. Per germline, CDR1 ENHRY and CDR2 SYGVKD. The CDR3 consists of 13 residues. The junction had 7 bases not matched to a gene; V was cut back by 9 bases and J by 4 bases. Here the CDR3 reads CAIGGQGSYEQYF. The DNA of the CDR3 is TGTGCCATTGGAGGACAGGGGAGTTACGAGCAGTACTTC.

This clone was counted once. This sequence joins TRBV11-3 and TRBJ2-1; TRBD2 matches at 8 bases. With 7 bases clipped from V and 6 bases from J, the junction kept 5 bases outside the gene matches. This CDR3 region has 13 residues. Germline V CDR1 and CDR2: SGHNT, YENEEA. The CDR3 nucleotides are TGTGCCAGCAAGGGCCGGGGGGGCAATGAGCAGTTCTTC. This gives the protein CASKGRGGNEQFF.

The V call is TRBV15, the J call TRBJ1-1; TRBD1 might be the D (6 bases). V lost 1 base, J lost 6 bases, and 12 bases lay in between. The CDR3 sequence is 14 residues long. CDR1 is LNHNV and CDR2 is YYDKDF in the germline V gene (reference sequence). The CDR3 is CATSRGRGRAEAFF. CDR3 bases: TGTGCCACCAGCAGAGGTAGGGGGAGGGCTGAAGCTTTCTTT.

The CDR3 DNA follows: TGTGCCAGTAGTAATGGACAGTTCTATGGCTACACCTTC. Translated, it gives CASSNGQFYGYTF. The chain uses TRBV19 and TRBJ1-2; possible D gene TRBD1, 6 bases. Trimming shortened V by 4 bases and J by 4 bases, and 10 bases separated the two germline ends. Germline loops: CDR1 LNHDA, CDR2 SQIVND (reference sequence). The CDR3 is made up of 13 amino acids.

For the CDR3, the DNA is TGCGCCAGCAGGACAGGGTTTAACTATGGCTACACCTTC. It translates to CASRTGFNYGYTF. The rearrangement joins TRBV5-1 to TRBJ1-2, with 7 bases that match TRBD1. CDR1 SGHRS and CDR2 YFSETQ come from the germline V gene. The V gene end was trimmed by 5 bases and the J gene end by 1 base; junction bases not matched to a gene: 2. The CDR3 runs 13 residues. Full variable domain (rest looked up from reference TRBV5-1 and TRBJ1-2): KAGVTQTPRYLIKTRGQQVTLSCSPISGHRSVSWYQQTPGQGLQFLFEYFSETQRNKGNFPGRFSGRQFSNSRSEMNVSTLELGDSALYLCASRTGFNYGYTFGSGTRLTVV.

The CDR3 DNA reads TGTGCCAGCAGCTTATTGACAGGGGATAATTCACCCCTCCACTTT. This gives the protein CASSLLTGDNSPLHF. This sequence joins TRBV7-6 and TRBJ1-6; 8 bases are shared with TRBD1. The CDR3 is 15 amino acids. With V trimmed by 2 bases and J by 5 bases, 2 bases remained unmatched. Germline CDR1 is SGHVS and CDR2 is FNYEAQ.

The CDR3 nucleotides are TGCGCCAGCAGCCAAGGATCGGCGCAGGCGGGAAATTCACCCCTCCACTTT. Translating it yields CASSQGSAQAGNSPLHF. This chain uses TRBV4-3 with TRBJ1-6; the D is unclear. Germline assignment: CDR1 LGHNA and CDR2 YSLEER. This CDR3 comprises 17 residues. With 1 base removed from V and 7 bases from J, the gap between germline ends came to 17 bases.

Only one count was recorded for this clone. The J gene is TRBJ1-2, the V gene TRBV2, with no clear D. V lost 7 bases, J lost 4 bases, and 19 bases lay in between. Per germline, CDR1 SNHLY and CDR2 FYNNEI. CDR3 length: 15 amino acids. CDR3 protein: CASNRGQRSLYGYTF. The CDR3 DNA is TGTGCCAGCAATAGAGGGCAGAGGAGTCTCTATGGCTACACCTTC.

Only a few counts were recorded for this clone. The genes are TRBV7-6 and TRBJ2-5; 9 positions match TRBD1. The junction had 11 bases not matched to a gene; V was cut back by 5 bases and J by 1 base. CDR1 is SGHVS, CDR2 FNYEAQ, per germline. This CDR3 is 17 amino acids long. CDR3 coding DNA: TGTGCCAGCAGCAGGGACTCCGGGACAGGGATCCAAGAGACCCAGTACTTC. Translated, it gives CASSRDSGTGIQETQYF.

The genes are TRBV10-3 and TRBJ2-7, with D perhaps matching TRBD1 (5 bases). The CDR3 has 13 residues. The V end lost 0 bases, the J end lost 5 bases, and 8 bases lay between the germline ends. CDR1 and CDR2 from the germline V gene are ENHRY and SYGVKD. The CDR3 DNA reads TGTGCCATCAGTGAGTCCCAGGGCGACGAGCAGTACTTC. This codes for CAISESQGDEQYF.

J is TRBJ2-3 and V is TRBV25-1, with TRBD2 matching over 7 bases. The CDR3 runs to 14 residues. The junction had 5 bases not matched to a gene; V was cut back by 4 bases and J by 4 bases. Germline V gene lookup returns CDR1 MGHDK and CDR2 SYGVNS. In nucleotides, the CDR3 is TGTGCCAGCAGTGGAGGGGCGGGGGCAGATACGCAGTATTTT. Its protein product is CASSGGAGADTQYF.

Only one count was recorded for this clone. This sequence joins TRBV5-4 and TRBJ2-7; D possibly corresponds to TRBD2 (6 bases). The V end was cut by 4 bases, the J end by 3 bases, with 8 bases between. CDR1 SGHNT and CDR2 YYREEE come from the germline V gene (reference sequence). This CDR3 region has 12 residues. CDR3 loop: CASSRGIYEQYF. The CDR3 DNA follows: TGTGCCAGCAGCCGCGGGATCTACGAGCAGTACTTC.

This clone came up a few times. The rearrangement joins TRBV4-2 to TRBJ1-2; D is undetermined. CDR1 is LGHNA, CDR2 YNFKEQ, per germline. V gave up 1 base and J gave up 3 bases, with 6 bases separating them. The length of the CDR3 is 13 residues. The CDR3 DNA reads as TGTGCCAGCAGCCAAGGACAAGACTATGGCTACACCTTC. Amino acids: CASSQGQDYGYTF.

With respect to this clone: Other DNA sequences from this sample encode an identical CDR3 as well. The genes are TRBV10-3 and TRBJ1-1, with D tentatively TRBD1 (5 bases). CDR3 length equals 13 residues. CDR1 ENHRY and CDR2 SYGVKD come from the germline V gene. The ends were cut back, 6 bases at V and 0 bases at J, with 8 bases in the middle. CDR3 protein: CAIRGGVNTEAFF. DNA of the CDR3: TGTGCCATCAGGGGAGGGGTGAACACTGAAGCTTTCTTT.

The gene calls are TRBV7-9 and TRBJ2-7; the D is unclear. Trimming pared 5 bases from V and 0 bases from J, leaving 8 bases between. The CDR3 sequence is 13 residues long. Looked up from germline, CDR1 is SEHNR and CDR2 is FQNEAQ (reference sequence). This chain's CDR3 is CASSPPGSYEQYF. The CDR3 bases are TGTGCCAGCAGCCCACCGGGCTCCTACGAGCAGTACTTC.

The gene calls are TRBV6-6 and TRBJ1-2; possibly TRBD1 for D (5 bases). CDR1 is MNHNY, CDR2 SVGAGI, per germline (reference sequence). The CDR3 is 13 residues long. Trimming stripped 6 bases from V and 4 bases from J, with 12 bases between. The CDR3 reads CASRIDSSYGYTF. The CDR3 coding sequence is TGTGCCAGCAGGATAGACAGTTCCTATGGCTACACCTTC.

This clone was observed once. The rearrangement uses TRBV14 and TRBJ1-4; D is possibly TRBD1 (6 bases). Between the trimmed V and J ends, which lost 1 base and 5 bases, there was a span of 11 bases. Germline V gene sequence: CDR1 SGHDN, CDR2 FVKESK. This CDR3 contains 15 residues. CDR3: CASSQAGTPNEKLFF. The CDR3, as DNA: TGTGCCAGCAGCCAAGCCGGGACACCCAATGAAAAACTGTTTTTT. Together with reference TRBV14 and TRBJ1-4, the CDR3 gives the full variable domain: EAGVTQFPSHSVIEKGQTVTLRCDPISGHDNLYWYRRVMGKEIKFLLHFVKESKQDESGMPNNRFLAERTGGTYSTLKVQPAELEDSGVYFCASSQAGTPNEKLFFGSGTQLSVL.

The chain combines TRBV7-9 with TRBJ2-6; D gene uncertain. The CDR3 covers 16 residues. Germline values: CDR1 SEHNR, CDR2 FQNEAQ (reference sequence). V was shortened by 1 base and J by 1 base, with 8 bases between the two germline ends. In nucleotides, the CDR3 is TGTGCCAGCAGCTTAGTTTCAGTTTCTGGGGCCAACGTCCTGACTTTC. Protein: CASSLVSVSGANVLTF.

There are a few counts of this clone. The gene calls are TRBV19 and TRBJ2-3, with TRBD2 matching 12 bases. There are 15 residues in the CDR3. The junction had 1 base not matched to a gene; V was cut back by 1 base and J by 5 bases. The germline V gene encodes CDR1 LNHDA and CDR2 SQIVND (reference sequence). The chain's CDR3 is CASSIGTSGIDTQYF. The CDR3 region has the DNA TGTGCCAGTAGTATAGGGACTAGCGGGATAGATACGCAGTATTTT.

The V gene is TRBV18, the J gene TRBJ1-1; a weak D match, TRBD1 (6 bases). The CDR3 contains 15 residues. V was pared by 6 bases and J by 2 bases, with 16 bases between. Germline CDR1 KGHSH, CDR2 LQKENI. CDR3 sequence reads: CASSTSGARNTEAFF. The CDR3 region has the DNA TGTGCCAGCTCGACCTCAGGGGCTCGAAACACTGAAGCTTTCTTT.

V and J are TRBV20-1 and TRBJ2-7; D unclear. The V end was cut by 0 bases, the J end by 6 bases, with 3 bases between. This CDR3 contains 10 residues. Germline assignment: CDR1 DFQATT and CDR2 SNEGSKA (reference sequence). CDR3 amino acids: CSARDREQYF. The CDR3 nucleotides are TGCAGTGCTAGAGATCGCGAGCAGTACTTC.

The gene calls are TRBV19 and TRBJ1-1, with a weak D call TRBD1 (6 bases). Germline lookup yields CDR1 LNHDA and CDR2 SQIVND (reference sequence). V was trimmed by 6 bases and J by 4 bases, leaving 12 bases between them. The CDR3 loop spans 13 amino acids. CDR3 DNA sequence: TGTGCCAGTAGAGGTAAAGGGGGCACTGAAGCTTTCTTT. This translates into CASRGKGGTEAFF.

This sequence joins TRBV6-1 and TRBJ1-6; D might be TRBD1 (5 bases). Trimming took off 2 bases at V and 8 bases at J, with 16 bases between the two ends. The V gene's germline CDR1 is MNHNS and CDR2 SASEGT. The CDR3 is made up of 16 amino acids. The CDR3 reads CASSENGGVRDSPLHF. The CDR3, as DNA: TGTGCCAGCAGTGAAAATGGAGGGGTGAGGGATTCACCCCTCCACTTT.

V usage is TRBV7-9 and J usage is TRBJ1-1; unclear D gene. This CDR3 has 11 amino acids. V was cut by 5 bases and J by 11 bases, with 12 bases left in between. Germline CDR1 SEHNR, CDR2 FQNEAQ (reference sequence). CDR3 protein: CASSPLGGAFF. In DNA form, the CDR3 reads TGTGCCAGCAGCCCCCTAGGAGGGGCTTTCTTT.

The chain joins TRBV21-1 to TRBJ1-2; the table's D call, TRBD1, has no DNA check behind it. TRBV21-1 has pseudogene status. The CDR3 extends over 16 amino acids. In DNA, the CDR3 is TGTGCCAGCTGGCGCACTCTAGACAGCCCCAGGGGGGGCTACACCTTC. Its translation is CASWRTLDSPRGGYTF.